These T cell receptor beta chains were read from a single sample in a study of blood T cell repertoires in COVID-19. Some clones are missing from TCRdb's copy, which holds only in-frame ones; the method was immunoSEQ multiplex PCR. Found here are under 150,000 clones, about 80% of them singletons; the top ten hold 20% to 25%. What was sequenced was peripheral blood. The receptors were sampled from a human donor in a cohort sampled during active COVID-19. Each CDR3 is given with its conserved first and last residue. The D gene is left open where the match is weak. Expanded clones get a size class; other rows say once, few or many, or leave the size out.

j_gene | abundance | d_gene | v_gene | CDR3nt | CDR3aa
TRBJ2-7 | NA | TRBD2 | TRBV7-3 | TGTGCCAGCAGCTTAACCCCTACTAGCGCCTACGAGCAGTACTTC | CASSLTPTSAYEQYF
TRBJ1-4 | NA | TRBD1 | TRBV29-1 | TGCAGCGTACTGGGACAGGATGAAAAACTGTTTTTT | CSVLGQDEKLFF
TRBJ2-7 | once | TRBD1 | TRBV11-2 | TGTGCCAGCAGCTTAGAGAGACAGGGGAAAAACTCCTACGAGCAGTACTTC | CASSLERQGKNSYEQYF
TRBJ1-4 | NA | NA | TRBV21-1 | TGTGCCAGCAGCCGATTAGGGGGTAAAAATGAAAAACTGTTTTTT | CASSRLGGKNEKLFF
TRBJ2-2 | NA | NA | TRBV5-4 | TGTGCCAGCAGCTCGACAGCGAACACCGGGGAGCTGTTTTTT | CASSSTANTGELFF
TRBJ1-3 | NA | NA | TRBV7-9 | TGTGCCAGCAGGAAGACAGATGGAAACACCATATATTTT | CASRKTDGNTIYF
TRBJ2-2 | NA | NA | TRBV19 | TGTGCCAGTAGTAGCGTCACCGCGAACACCGGGGAGCTGTTTTTT | CASSSVTANTGELFF
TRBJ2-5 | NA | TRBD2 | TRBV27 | TGTGCCAGCAGTTTATCCTACCCGGGACTAGCGGGGGTTAGTAGGGAGACCCAGTACTTC | CASSLSYPGLAGVSRETQYF
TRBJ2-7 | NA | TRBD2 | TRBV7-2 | TGTGCCAGCAGCCCGCCGGGGGGGCCTTACGAGCAGTACTTC | CASSPPGGPYEQYF
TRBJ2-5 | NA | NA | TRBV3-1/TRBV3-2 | TGTGCCAGCGGCGGAAAGCCTGATTGGGAGACCCAGTACTTC | CASGGKPDWETQYF
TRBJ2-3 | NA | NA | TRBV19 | TGTGCCAGTAGTATCCAGGATACGCAGTATTTT | CASSIQDTQYF
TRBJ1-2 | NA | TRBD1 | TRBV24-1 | TGTGCCACCAGCGGGACAGGGGGCGGCGGCTACACCTTC | CATSGTGGGGYTF
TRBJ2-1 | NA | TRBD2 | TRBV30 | TGTGCCTGGAACATAGCGGGAGGTTCCTACAATGAACAGTTCTTC | CAWNIAGGSYNEQFF
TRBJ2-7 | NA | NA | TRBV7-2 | TGTGCCAGCAGCGAAGAGGACGGGGCCTACGAGCAGTACTTC | CASSEEDGAYEQYF
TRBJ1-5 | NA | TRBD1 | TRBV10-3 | TGTGCCATCAGTGAGTCTCAGGGGGCCACTCAGCCCCAGCATTTT | CAISESQGATQPQHF
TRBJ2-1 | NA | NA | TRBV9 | TGTGCCAGCAGCGTCCAGGGGCAGAATGAGCAGTTCTTC | CASSVQGQNEQFF
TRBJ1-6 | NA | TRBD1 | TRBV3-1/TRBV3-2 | TGTGCCAGCAGCCACCTCAGGACAGGTGATTCACCCCTCCACTTT | CASSHLRTGDSPLHF
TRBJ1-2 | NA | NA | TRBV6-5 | TGTGCCAGCAGGCTCAGGGATAACTATGGCTACACCTTC | CASRLRDNYGYTF
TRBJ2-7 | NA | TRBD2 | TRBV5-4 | TGTGCCGGGAAACTAGCGGGAGGCAACGAGCAGTACTTC | CAGKLAGGNEQYF
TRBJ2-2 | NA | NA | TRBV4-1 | TGCGCCAGCAGCCAAGTGGAGACCACCGGGGAGCTGTTTTTT | CASSQVETTGELFF
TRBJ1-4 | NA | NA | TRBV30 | TGTGCCTGGAGTGCCCCGGGTGGCCCTAATGAAAAACTGTTTTTT | CAWSAPGGPNEKLFF
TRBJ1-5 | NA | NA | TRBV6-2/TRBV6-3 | TGTGCCAGCAGCCCGGACAGTCTTGAGCCCCAGCATTTT | CASSPDSLEPQHF
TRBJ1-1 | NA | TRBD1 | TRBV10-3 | TGTGCCATCAGGGCTTCGGGGACAGCGCCTAGGGCTGAAGCTTTCTTT | CAIRASGTAPRAEAFF
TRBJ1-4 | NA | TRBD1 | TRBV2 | TGTGCCAGCAGGGGTAGACAGGGACGTAATGAAAAACTGTTTTTT | CASRGRQGRNEKLFF
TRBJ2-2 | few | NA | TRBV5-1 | TGCGCCAGCAAACCCGGGACTCAGAACACCGGGGAGCTGTTTTTT | CASKPGTQNTGELFF
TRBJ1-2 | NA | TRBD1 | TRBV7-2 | TGTGCCAGCAGCTCCGGGACGACAGGGGATGGCTACACCTTC | CASSSGTTGDGYTF
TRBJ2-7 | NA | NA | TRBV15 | TGTGCCACCAGCAGAGATAGAGCGGTAAGCTCCTACGAGCAGTACTTC | CATSRDRAVSSYEQYF
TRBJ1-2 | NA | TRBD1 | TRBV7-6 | TGTGCCAGCAGCCCGAGGACAGGGGGCGTTGGCTACACCTTC | CASSPRTGGVGYTF
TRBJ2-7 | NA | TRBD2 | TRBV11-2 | TGTGCCAGCAGTCGGACTAGCGGGAGCTCGGAGCAGTACTTC | CASSRTSGSSEQYF
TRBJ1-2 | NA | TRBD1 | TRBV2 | TGTGCCAGCAGTGAAGACAGGGGGAGACGTGGCTACACCTTC | CASSEDRGRRGYTF
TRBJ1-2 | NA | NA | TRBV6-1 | TGTGCCAGCAGTGAAGGGGCCAGGAGCTACACCTTC | CASSEGARSYTF
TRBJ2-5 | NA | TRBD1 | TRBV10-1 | TGCGCCAGGGACAGGGCGCAAGAGACCCAGTACTTC | CARDRAQETQYF
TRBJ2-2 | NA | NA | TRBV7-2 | TGTGCCAGCAGCCCATTTGGGGGGTCCGGGGAGCTGTTTTTT | CASSPFGGSGELFF
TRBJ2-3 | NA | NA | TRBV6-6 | TGTGCCTACGCTCAAATAGGCACAGATACGCAGTATTTT | CAYAQIGTDTQYF
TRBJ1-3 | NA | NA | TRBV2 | TGTGCCAGCAGTGTCACAGGGTTAGCTGGAAACACCATATATTTT | CASSVTGLAGNTIYF